Listed here are 5 T cell receptor beta chains from one sample, sequenced in a study of blood T cell repertoires in COVID-19. Measured with immunoSEQ multiplex PCR; TCRdb has only the in-frame clones, and not every one. This table has roughly 330,000 clones, around four fifths appearing once. Sequencing used peripheral blood. These TCRs come from a woman aged 45-65 years with acute or convalescent COVID-19.

The chain couples TRBV27 to TRBJ2-7; D might be TRBD2 (5 bases). V lost 4 bases to trimming and J lost 5 bases, with 21 bases between them. Germline V gives CDR1 MNHEY, CDR2 SMNVEV (reference sequence). The CDR3 totals 16 residues. The CDR3 loop reads CASSSRTSGERDEQYF. The CDR3, as DNA: TGTGCCAGCAGTTCCCGGACGAGTGGAGAGAGGGACGAGCAGTACTTC.

The rearrangement uses TRBV4-1 and TRBJ2-1; D is perhaps TRBD2 (6 bases). Between the trimmed V and J ends, which lost 3 bases and 8 bases, there was a span of 14 bases. Germline lookup yields CDR1 MGHRA and CDR2 YSYEKL. CDR3 length equals 14 residues. CDR3 sequence reads: CASSQPWGEDEQFF. The CDR3 DNA reads as TGCGCCAGCAGCCAGCCCTGGGGGGAGGATGAGCAGTTCTTC.

V is TRBV5-1 and J is TRBJ2-7; a weak D match, TRBD1 (6 bases). This CDR3 is built from 14 residues. The ends were cut back, 0 bases at V and 9 bases at J, with 16 bases in the middle. Germline V gene lookup returns CDR1 SGHRS and CDR2 YFSETQ. The CDR3 nucleotides are TGCGCCAGCAGCTTGGATTTCAGGGGAGAGGCGCAGTACTTC. Translated, it gives CASSLDFRGEAQYF.

The chain has TRBV10-3 and TRBJ2-2; D may be TRBD2 (5 bases). Trimming shortened V by 10 bases and J by 5 bases, and 17 bases separated the two germline ends. Germline V gives CDR1 ENHRY, CDR2 SYGVKD. The CDR3 totals 14 residues. The CDR3 DNA is TGTGCCAGTACCGGGGAGTTGAATACCGGGGAGCTGTTTTTT. Its protein is CASTGELNTGELFF.

The chain recombines TRBV5-6 with TRBJ2-3; 8 nucleotides line up with TRBD1. CDR3 length: 14 amino acids. Germline assignment: CDR1 SGHDT and CDR2 YYEEEE. The J segment lost 6 bases and the V segment lost 4 bases, leaving 7 bases of the junction unmatched. The chain's CDR3 is CASSPDRAGDTQYF. CDR3 DNA sequence: TGTGCCAGCAGCCCGGACAGGGCCGGGGATACGCAGTATTTT.